Following are 20 T cell receptor beta chains from one sample sequenced in a study of blood T cells in healthy people across ages. Next came a second PCR, run for about 6 to 12 cycles, which used a sample-barcoded 5' primer along with a J-beta primer mix. TCRdb passed the 5' RACE reads through MiXCR, listing each CDR3 protein once. In the table there are hundreds of thousands of distinct CDR3 sequences, 25% of which are singletons. Separately, the same data were catalogued under a study of T cells of mothers and their children.

Material: blood. The receptors derive from a boy younger than 18 in good health.

The chain couples TRBV6-2 or TRBV6-3 to TRBJ2-7; possibly TRBD2 for D (7 bases). This CDR3 comprises 15 residues. Germline lookup yields CDR1 MNHEY and CDR2 SVGEGT. Trimming shortened V by 7 bases and J by 0 bases, and 16 bases separated the two germline ends. CDR3 protein: CASNQEGGSSYEQYF. The CDR3 DNA sequence: TGTGCCAGCAATCAAGAGGGGGGGAGCTCCTACGAGCAGTACTTC.

This clonotype was found a few times. The J gene is TRBJ2-5, the V gene TRBV5-1, with D maybe TRBD1 (6 bases). Germline-derived CDR1 and CDR2 are SGHRS and YFSETQ. The CDR3 extends over 14 amino acids. V gave up 5 bases and J gave up 1 base, with 12 bases separating them. In DNA, the CDR3 is TGCGCCAGCAGGGTTGTCAGGGGCCAAGAGACCCAGTACTTC. Protein: CASRVVRGQETQYF.

DNA of the CDR3: TGTGCCAGCAGACGCGACATAATCTACACCTTC. Its translation: CASRRDIIYTF. This rearrangement joins TRBV6-2 or TRBV6-3 to TRBJ1-2, with D hard to call. This CDR3 is built from 11 residues. The germline CDR1 and CDR2 sequences are MNHEY and SVGEGT. Between the trimmed V and J ends, which lost 6 bases and 10 bases, there was a span of 12 bases.

V and J are TRBV9 and TRBJ1-4, with a tentative D call TRBD1 (5 bases). CDR1 and CDR2 (germline): SGDLS, YYNGEE. The CDR3 loop spans 17 amino acids. Trimming cost V 0 bases and J 4 bases, with 16 bases left between them. The CDR3 DNA is TGTGCCAGCAGCGTAGATTTGGAAGGACATCTTAATGAAAAACTGTTTTTT. Protein product: CASSVDLEGHLNEKLFF.

The sample holds one count of this clonotype. V usage is TRBV5-4 and J usage is TRBJ2-3, with 10 bases lining up with TRBD1. V lost 5 bases and J lost 5; bases outside the gene matches: 8. The CDR3 covers 15 residues. Germline assignment: CDR1 SGHNT and CDR2 YYREEE (reference sequence). The CDR3 sequence is CASRGRQGAEDTQYF. The DNA of the CDR3 is TGTGCCAGCAGAGGTCGACAGGGGGCAGAAGATACGCAGTATTTT.

The chain joins TRBV29-1 to TRBJ2-1; D remains ambiguous. The CDR3 runs to 15 residues. Germline V gene data show CDR1 as SQVTM and CDR2 as ANQGSEA. Trimming removed 5 bases at V and 0 bases at J, with 14 bases between. The CDR3 bases are TGCAGCGTTTTCCAATCGGGTAGCTCCTACAATGAGCAGTTCTTC. It encodes CSVFQSGSSYNEQFF.

The V gene is TRBV4-1, the J gene TRBJ2-1; D possibly uses TRBD1 or TRBD2 (6 bases each). The germline V and J ends were trimmed by 3 bases and 8 bases, with 23 bases remaining between them. The length of the CDR3 is 17 residues. The germline gives CDR1 MGHRA, CDR2 YSYEKL. The CDR3 bases are TGCGCCAGCAGCCAGTGGGGGGCCCGGACGGCTGACCATGAGCAGTTCTTC. It specifies CASSQWGARTADHEQFF.

This clonotype came up a few times. The chain uses TRBV29-1 and TRBJ1-3, with D possibly TRBD1 on 6 matching bases. CDR3 length equals 14 residues. Trimming took 6 bases from V and 0 from J, leaving 12 bases between them. The germline gives CDR1 SQVTM, CDR2 ANQGSEA. The CDR3 region is CSVRRDTSGNTIYF. The CDR3 nucleotides are TGCAGCGTCCGTAGGGACACCTCTGGAAACACCATATATTTT.

This clonotype was seen only once. The rearrangement joins TRBV29-1 to TRBJ1-2; unclear D gene. In germline, CDR1 is SQVTM, CDR2 ANQGSEA. Trimming cost V 1 base and J 7 bases, with 7 bases left between them. The CDR3 sequence is 11 residues long. In DNA, the CDR3 is TGCAGCGTTGAAGTATTGTCTGGCTACACCTTC. Encoded protein: CSVEVLSGYTF.

Notes on this clonotype: Given a much more abundant clone one base away, this may be a read error. The chain carries TRBV7-2 and TRBJ2-5; 7 nucleotides line up with TRBD1. Germline assignment: CDR1 SGHTA and CDR2 FQGNSA. This CDR3 comprises 13 residues. After removal of 3 bases from V and 3 bases from J, the junction contained 1 base not matched to a gene. The CDR3 region is CASSLDRKETQYF. The CDR3 DNA reads TGTGCCAGCAGCTTGGACAGGAAAGAGACCCAGTACTTC. The full variable domain, rest sourced from reference TRBV7-2 and TRBJ2-5, is GAGVSQSPSNKVTEKGKDVELRCDPISGHTALYWYRQSLGQGLEFLIYFQGNSAPDKSGLPSDRFSAERTGGSVSTLTIQRTQQEDSAVYLCASSLDRKETQYFGPGTRLLVL.

V usage is TRBV6-6 and J usage is TRBJ1-6; D is unclear. The CDR3 is 14 amino acids. V shed 7 bases and J shed 5 bases, with 12 bases lying between them. Germline V gene data show CDR1 as MNHNY and CDR2 as SVGAGI (reference sequence). The CDR3 DNA sequence: TGTGCCAGCATAAGGGTTGGGGATAATTCACCCCTCCACTTT. Translating gives CASIRVGDNSPLHF.

This clonotype has a handful of counts. The rearrangement joins TRBV6-5 to TRBJ1-2; D is possibly TRBD1 (5 bases). CDR3 length equals 15 residues. The germline gives CDR1 MNHEY, CDR2 SVGAGI. Trimming stripped 2 bases from V and 6 bases from J, with 16 bases between. CDR3 amino acids: CASSYDLGGGDGYTF. In DNA form, the CDR3 reads TGTGCCAGCAGTTACGATCTCGGGGGAGGTGATGGCTACACCTTC.

The CDR3 nucleotides read TGTGCCAGCAGTGAAACAGGGCGCAGCAATCAGCCCCAGCATTTT. Translated, it gives CASSETGRSNQPQHF. V gene TRBV6-1 combines with J gene TRBJ1-5; possibly TRBD1 for D (6 bases). The CDR3 sequence is 15 residues long. Germline assignment: CDR1 MNHNS and CDR2 SASEGT. V dropped 2 bases and J dropped 1 base, with 9 bases sitting between them.

The chain joins TRBV6-1 to TRBJ2-7, with 8 bases lining up with TRBD1. Germline-derived CDR1 and CDR2 are MNHNS and SASEGT. V lost 6 bases and J lost 2; bases outside the gene matches: 3. CDR3 length equals 13 residues. The CDR3 coding sequence is TGTGCCAGCAGGGGGACAGGAGCCTACGAGCAGTACTTC. This translates into CASRGTGAYEQYF.

CDR3 DNA: TGTGCCACCGGGGGCGGGAGGAATTACGAGCAGTACTTC. Its translation is CATGGGRNYEQYF. The chain has TRBV15 and TRBJ2-7; the match to TRBD2 covers 8 bases. CDR1 LNHNV and CDR2 YYDKDF come from the germline V gene (reference sequence). Losses at the gene ends were 8 bases for V and 4 bases for J; bases not matched to a gene: 7. The length of the CDR3 is 13 residues.

This clonotype was counted a few times. The chain has TRBV12-3 or TRBV12-4 and TRBJ2-2, with a weak D call TRBD2 (5 bases). V was cut by 7 bases and J by 0 bases, with 9 bases left in between. The CDR3 is made up of 14 amino acids. CDR3 coding DNA: TGTGCCAGCAATTGGGGAGCGAACACCGGGGAGCTGTTTTTT. It translates to CASNWGANTGELFF.

The sample holds a few counts of this clonotype. Mismatch with germline at one junction end may stem from a read error. The rearrangement links TRBV5-6 to TRBJ1-4; the D gene is possibly TRBD1 (5 bases). Germline V lookup: CDR1 SGHDT, CDR2 YYEEEE. The length of the CDR3 is 14 residues. In DNA form, the CDR3 reads TGTGCCAGCAGCTCCGGGACCCATAATGAAGAACTGTTTTTT. Protein sequence: CASSSGTHNEELFF.

This clonotype is labeled as medium-sized. The chain combines TRBV4-3 with TRBJ2-7; no definite D call. Germline V gene sequence: CDR1 LGHNA, CDR2 YSLEER. The V end was cut by 1 base, the J end by 3 bases, with 10 bases between. The CDR3 has 14 residues. CDR3: CASSQGTGRYEQYF. For the CDR3, the DNA is TGCGCCAGCAGCCAAGGGACGGGTCGCTACGAGCAGTACTTC.

This clonotype was counted between two and nine times. J is TRBJ2-1 and V is TRBV12-3 or TRBV12-4; D is undetermined. Trimming stripped 10 bases from V and 5 bases from J, with 9 bases between. This CDR3 contains 11 residues. The CDR3 is CATSLDNEQFF. The CDR3 DNA follows: TGTGCCACTTCGCTTGACAATGAGCAGTTCTTC.

The rearrangement uses TRBV20-1 and TRBJ1-1; 9 bases are a match to TRBD1. This CDR3 comprises 13 residues. Germline V gene sequence: CDR1 DFQATT, CDR2 SNEGSKA (reference sequence). The trim removed 5 bases at V and 5 bases at J, leaving 6 bases unmatched. CDR3 in amino acids: CSALWTGETEAFF. CDR3 DNA: TGCAGTGCTTTATGGACAGGGGAAACTGAAGCTTTCTTT.